This T cell receptor (beta chain) was recovered during a study of OX40 agonist ivuxolimab in advanced cancers. Study in general: Intravenous ivuxolimab was administered to patients every 2 weeks at 0.01 to 10 mg/kg. The dose-escalation cohort was around 83% male, with a mean age of around 54 years, ranging roughly 23 to 90. Partial responses were observed in three patients, of whom one had hepatocellular carcinoma and two had cutaneous melanoma. Study findings and constraints: Expanded peripheral T cells had an undetermined antigen specificity.

The assay was immunoSEQ multiplex PCR, and TCRdb's table has in-frame clones only and misses some. The table lists just over 90,000 clones, roughly 92% of them singletons. In the case of this clone: Its antigen is as yet unknown.

This CDR3 has 14 residues. Between the trimmed V and J ends, which lost 1 base and 4 bases, there was a span of 8 bases. Germline V gene data show CDR1 as SGHNT and CDR2 as YENEEA. This chain uses TRBV11-3 with TRBJ2-1; D ambiguous. The source material was CD4+ or CD8+ T cells sorted from blood, sampled in a trial of the OX40 agonist ivuxolimab. The clonotype comes from an adult with an advanced solid tumor such as melanoma, head and neck, liver or kidney cancer. In DNA, the CDR3 is TGTGCCAGCAGCTTAGGAGGCACGTACAATGAGCAGTTCTTC. It translates to CASSLGGTYNEQFF. Full variable domain (missing parts from reference TRBV11-3 and TRBJ2-1): EAGVVQSPRYKIIEKKQPVAFWCNPISGHNTLYWYLQNLGQGPELLIRYENEEAVDDSQLPKDRFSAERLKGVDSTLKIQPAELGDSAVYLCASSLGGTYNEQFFGPGTRLTVL.